This record concerns one T cell receptor (beta chain) sequence. The immunoSEQ assay was v3. Profiling relied on immunoSEQ multiplex PCR, and the TCRdb table lists in-frame clones only, not all of them. There are 50,000 to 65,000 clones in the sample; 55% to 75% occur only once, and 6% to 7% lies in the top ten. The data were obtained in a study of TIL therapy for anti-PD-1-resistant metastatic lung cancer. The time point denotes: pre-treatment sample, taken before nivolumab and TIL therapy. Trimming pared 5 bases from V and 2 bases from J, leaving 14 bases between. Germline loops: CDR1 LNHNV, CDR2 YYDKDF (reference sequence). The CDR3 consists of 15 residues.

This specimen was blood, taken at baseline. This clonotype was obtained from a person between 25 and 80 years old with non-small cell lung cancer. The rearrangement joins TRBV15 to TRBJ2-3; D remains unclear. CDR3 amino acids: CATSLRPAHTDTQYF. The CDR3 nucleotides are TGTGCCACCAGCCTGCGACCGGCTCACACAGATACGCAGTATTTT.